This TCR beta chain was obtained from a study of PD-1 blockade in classical Hodgkin lymphoma. Study context: Patients were infused with nivolumab 3 mg/kg every 2 weeks.

The CDR3 spans 14 residues. Germline V lookup: CDR1 LGHNA, CDR2 YNFKEQ. Losses at the gene ends were 3 bases for V and 6 bases for J; bases not matched to a gene: 7. Indicated time point: cycle 4 day 1 (C4D1), after 6 weeks of nivolumab. In every patient, relapse followed autologous stem cell transplantation, while exposure to brentuximab vedotin differed. Investigators obtained CD8+ T cells from thawed PBMCs by magnetic negative selection. This clone has a handful of counts. Its cognate antigen is unknown. Using immunoSEQ multiplex PCR, the repertoire was profiled, and TCRdb retains in-frame clones only, with some absent. This table holds around 2,900 clones, roughly 79% found once. Regarding the study as a whole: CD4+ but not CD8+ TCR diversity rose significantly by C4D1. Differences between repertoires have undefined causes, possibly disease activity or prior therapy.

The sequence came from a human donor with classical Hodgkin lymphoma. The sequenced sample was CD8+ T cells from blood, obtained before the fourth cycle of nivolumab. This chain connects TRBV4-2 to TRBJ1-1; 7 bases line up with TRBD1. CDR3 loop: CASSQGGQDAEAFF. The DNA for the CDR3 is TGTGCCAGCAGCCAGGGTGGACAGGACGCTGAAGCTTTCTTT.